The rows below give T cell receptor beta chains drawn from one sample of a study of regulatory T cells in long-lasting Graves disease. TCRdb reprocessed the multiplex PCR reads via MiXCR and lists one record per CDR3 protein. Of some 440,000 distinct CDR3 sequences in the sample, about a fifth were seen once. The sequencing here drew on peripheral blood mononuclear cells (PBMCs), taken when the disease was refractory, from a patient treated with antithyroid drugs. The receptors stem from a female donor with Graves disease. Both conserved end residues are trimmed from each CDR3.

TRBJ2-7 TRBV6-9 ASSYYRPHEQY
TRBJ2-7 TRBV5-4 ASSLGGQGIHEQY
TRBJ2-7 TRBV29-1 SVVIGEQY
TRBJ2-7 TRBV7-9 ASSGPWEQY
TRBJ2-1 TRBV11-3 ASSLGVYNEQF
TRBJ2-7 TRBV28 ASSPPGHLTYEQY
TRBJ1-1 TRBV20-1 SARDRGPGRGLNAEAF
TRBJ1-3 TRBV19 ASRLGGRSGNTIY
TRBJ2-1 TRBV27 ASSLGLGGSHYNEQF
TRBJ2-4 TRBV4-1 ASSQVTGGAKNIQY
TRBJ2-5 TRBV28 ASSLGSETRY
TRBJ1-5 TRBV5-6 ASSSGEGRGDQPQH
TRBJ2-5 TRBV13 ASSSREGQETQY
TRBJ1-5 TRBV28 ASSTPPKPQH
TRBJ1-4 TRBV15 ATSRPRGHLF
TRBJ2-7 TRBV7-9 ASSLTSLSPYEQY
TRBJ2-7 TRBV12-3/TRBV12-4 ASSLGTASYEQY
TRBJ2-6 TRBV2 ASSSRTGRIGANVLT
TRBJ2-1 TRBV2 ASRWTSGSSYNEQF
TRBJ1-1 TRBV7-2 ASSLALSIGQGKTEAF
TRBJ2-7 TRBV13 AGSQAGSYEQY
TRBJ2-5 TRBV6-1 ASSPGGGEETQY
TRBJ2-1 TRBV20-1 SARVDGAVGNEQF
TRBJ2-3 TRBV12-3/TRBV12-4 ASSLEGLATDTQY
TRBJ2-1 TRBV28 ASSPIGGAVTYNEQF
TRBJ1-1 TRBV6-5 ASSYSGTVDTEAF
TRBJ2-7 TRBV4-1 ASSQESVSSYEQY
TRBJ2-7 TRBV24-1 ATSDRTGGLRGQY
TRBJ2-5 TRBV20-1 SARKRLGDTNQETQY
TRBJ1-1 TRBV7-3 ASSLTGSENTEAF
TRBJ1-5 TRBV27 ASSPRSTYSNQPQH
TRBJ2-3 TRBV5-1 ASSFGTLTDTQY
TRBJ2-1 TRBV19 ASSIWTSGNNEQF
TRBJ2-5 TRBV27 ASRGQTGTLQETQY